What follows is one TCR beta chain and its context. This receptor's antigen is unknown. Base qualities are not at hand, and no much larger clone is one base apart. The collaborating institutions used their own protocols to collect whole blood in K2EDTA tubes. Collaborator samples were shipped for TCRbeta analysis as frozen whole blood, isolated PBMCs, or DNA extracted from either sample type. The sample originates from a study of blood T cell repertoires in COVID-19 (dated by TCRdb to 2020 to 2022). The study in broad terms: The collaborator samples originated in the United States, Italy and Spain and spanned the acute and convalescent phases of COVID-19. The material from the prospective study consisted of cDNA or gDNA derived from T cells, B-cell-depleted T cells, or PBMCs. Where available, HLA class I and class II types were taken from metadata supplied by the sample provider and were not determined by assay-based typing. A de-identified subject ID, COVID-19 status, age in years and sex were almost always included in the sample metadata. The samples were drawn from the first 160 participants of the ongoing ImmuneRACE study and from 950 to 1,500 subjects provided by 6 global collaborators. The dataset comprised deeply sampled blood TCRbeta repertoires from subjects exposed to, actively infected with, or recovered from COVID-19. The repertoires were made available in a free public database intended to serve as a resource for research on the immune response to SARS-CoV-2.

Paper-wide results and their limitations: The quantity of clinical and demographic metadata differed by source and by participant and was supplied without curation.

TCRbeta CDR3 regions were amplified from genomic DNA using the immunoSEQ Assay, a bias-controlled multiplex PCR. The source study handled its data this way. The number of nucleated cells in each sample was estimated by amplification of reference gene primers within the assay. To quantify the absolute abundance of each unique TCRbeta CDR3 rearrangement, sequence reads were collapsed and filtered. For each sample, productive Simpson clonality was calculated by taking the square root of Simpson's diversity index across productive rearrangements. TCRdb stores this immuneACCESS table with in-frame sequences only. Part of the clones is absent; in the studies checked, under half of the shortfall reflects unresolved V genes, and no reason is known for the rest. Clone size and the V and J calls come from that table; the DNA yielded D and trimming. This sample comprises roughly 230,000 clones, 70% to 90% of them detected only once. Over 0.95% of the sample belongs to the ten largest clones.

The germline V gene specifies SGDLS as CDR1 and YYNGEE as CDR2. The germline V end is reduced by 3 bases and the J end by 5 bases; junction bases left unmatched: 7. Reading from cysteine to phenylalanine, the CDR3 counts 15 amino acids. The only DNA kept is the CDR3, 45 bases in frame from the first base. The V gene is TRBV9 and the J gene is TRBJ2-4, with TRBD1 identical over 8 junction bases. The origin of this receptor is a man aged 35-49 years with acute or convalescent COVID-19. Material for sequencing was peripheral blood. The DNA reads as follows: TGTGCCAGCAGCGGCATTACAGGGGGAGAAAACATTCAGTACTTC. Translated, this is CASSGITGGENIQYF.